The sequence of this TCR beta chain was determined in a study of blood T cell repertoires in COVID-19 (dated by TCRdb to about 2020). Context from the whole study: Samples from collaborators originated in the United States, Italy and Spain and spanned both the acute and convalescent phases of COVID-19. The prospective study material was composed of cDNA or gDNA derived from T cells, B-cell-depleted T cells, or PBMCs. Deeply sampled blood TCRbeta repertoires from subjects exposed to, actively infected with, or recovered from COVID-19 were included in the dataset. The repertoires were made available in a free public database intended to serve as a resource for research on the immune response to SARS-CoV-2. Samples came from the ongoing ImmuneRACE study (first 160 participants) plus 1,254 subjects from 6 global collaborators. The sample metadata nearly always contained a de-identified subject ID, COVID-19 status, age in years and sex. HLA class I and class II types, where available, came from metadata supplied by the sample provider rather than from assay-based typing.

The immunoSEQ Assay, a bias-controlled multiplex PCR, was used to amplify TCRbeta CDR3 regions from genomic DNA. In the authors' own workflow: Nucleated cell counts per sample were estimated from amplification of reference gene primers within the assay. To quantify the absolute abundance of each unique TCRbeta CDR3 rearrangement, sequence reads were collapsed and filtered. For each sample, productive Simpson clonality was calculated as the square root of Simpson's diversity index across productive rearrangements. TCRdb limited this immuneACCESS table to in-frame rearrangements with V and J called. A share of clones is missing; checked studies link under half to unresolved V genes, and the rest is unexplained. That table is the source of V, J and clone size, and D and trimming were worked out from the DNA. This sample lists about 25,000 clones; around 87% were detected once. Approximately 8.3% of the sample goes to the ten largest clones.

This clone was detected only once. This clone's antigen is unknown. No base quality information exists; no much larger clone differs at one position. Summary of the overall study and its limitations: The amount of clinical and demographic metadata varied by source and participant and was provided uncurated.

The collaborating institutions used their own protocols to collect whole blood in K2EDTA tubes. Collaborator samples were shipped for TCRbeta analysis as frozen whole blood, isolated PBMCs, or DNA extracted from either sample type. Trimming costs V 6 bases and J 7 bases, and their ends lie 19 bases apart. Including the terminal cysteine and phenylalanine, the CDR3 comprises 15 residues. The only DNA kept is the CDR3, 45 bases in frame from the first base. The germline V gene yields SNHLY for CDR1 and FYNNEI for CDR2. Input material: peripheral blood. Here the chain combines TRBV2 and TRBJ1-5, and perhaps TRBD1 as D gene, on 6 matching bases. The sequence came from a man over 45 with active COVID-19. The sequenced DNA: TGTGCCAGCAGGAATAGGGGGTTGTGGAACCAGCCCCAGCATTTT. It specifies CASRNRGLWNQPQHF.